The sequence of this TCR beta chain was determined in a study of monozygotic twins with inflammatory bowel disease. The germline CDR1 and CDR2 sequences are SGHDT and YYEEEE. The CDR3 totals 16 residues. One entry per CDR3 protein, without DNA, is what TCRdb gives after re-calling the 5' RACE reads. The table for this sample gives nearly 450,000 distinct CDR3 sequences. The sample was blood. This receptor was identified in a human donor with ulcerative colitis or Crohn's disease, or a healthy co-twin of an affected twin (not recorded which). This chain links TRBV5-6 with TRBJ2-5. The CDR3 sequence: CASSLEANNPMKTQYF.